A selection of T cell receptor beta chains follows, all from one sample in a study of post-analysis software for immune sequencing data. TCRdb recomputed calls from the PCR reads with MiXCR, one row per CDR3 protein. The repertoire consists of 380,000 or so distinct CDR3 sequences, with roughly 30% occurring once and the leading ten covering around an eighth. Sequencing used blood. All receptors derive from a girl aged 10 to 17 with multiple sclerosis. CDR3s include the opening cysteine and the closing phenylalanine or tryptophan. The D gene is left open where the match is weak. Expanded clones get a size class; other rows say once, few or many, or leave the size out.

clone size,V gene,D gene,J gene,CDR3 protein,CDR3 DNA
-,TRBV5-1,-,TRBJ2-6,CASSLGGDGANVLTF,TGCGCCAGCAGCTTGGGCGGGGATGGGGCCAACGTCCTGACTTTC
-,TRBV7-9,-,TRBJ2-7,CASSFELSYEQYF,TGTGCCAGCAGCTTTGAACTGTCCTACGAGCAGTACTTC
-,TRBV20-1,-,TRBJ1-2,CSARTEGYGYTF,TGCAGTGCTAGAACAGAGGGATATGGCTACACCTTC
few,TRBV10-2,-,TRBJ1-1,CASRTVREGIYTEAFF,TGCGCCAGCAGAACCGTTAGAGAGGGGATTTACACTGAAGCTTTCTTT
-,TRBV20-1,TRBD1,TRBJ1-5,CSAWDRGRIQPQHF,TGCAGTGCTTGGGACAGGGGGAGGATTCAGCCCCAGCATTTT
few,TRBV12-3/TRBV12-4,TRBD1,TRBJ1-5,CASSFDRANQPQHF,TGTGCCAGCAGTTTTGACAGGGCCAATCAGCCCCAGCATTTT
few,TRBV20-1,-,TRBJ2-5,CSALGGGQETQYF,TGCAGTGCCCTCGGAGGGGGCCAAGAGACCCAGTACTTC
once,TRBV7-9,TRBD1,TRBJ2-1,CASSLTGVDEQFF,TGTGCCAGCAGTCTGACAGGGGTCGATGAGCAGTTCTTC
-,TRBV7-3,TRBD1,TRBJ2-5,CASSSDRVQETQYF,TGTGCCAGCAGCTCGGACAGGGTCCAAGAGACCCAGTACTTC
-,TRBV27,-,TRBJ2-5,CASSYDGQETQYF,TGTGCCAGCAGTTATGACGGCCAAGAGACCCAGTACTTC
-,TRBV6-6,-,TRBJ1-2,CASSYRRGGYTF,TGTGCCAGCAGTTACCGAAGAGGGGGCTACACCTTC
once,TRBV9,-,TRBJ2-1,CASSVVGGGLYNEQFF,TGTGCCAGCAGCGTAGTAGGCGGGGGCCTGTACAATGAGCAGTTCTTC
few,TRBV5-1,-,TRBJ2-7,CASSPEATGIYEQYF,TGCGCCAGCAGCCCTGAGGCGACCGGAATCTACGAGCAGTACTTC
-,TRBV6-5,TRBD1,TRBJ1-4,CASRHGQAHTNEKPFF,TGTGCCAGCAGACACGGACAGGCGCACACTAATGAAAAACCGTTTTTT
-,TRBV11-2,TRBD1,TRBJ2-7,CASSQGQGRSEQYF,TGTGCCAGCAGCCAAGGACAGGGGAGGTCCGAGCAGTACTTC
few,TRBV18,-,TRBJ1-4,CASSPSQWQAPNEKLFF,TGTGCCAGCTCACCATCCCAGTGGCAGGCTCCTAATGAAAAACTGTTTTTT
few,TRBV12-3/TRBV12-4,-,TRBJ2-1,CASSGDKEYNEQFF,TGTGCCAGCAGTGGGGACAAGGAGTACAATGAGCAGTTCTTC
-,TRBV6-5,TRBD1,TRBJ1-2,CASSFDRGENYGYTF,TGTGCCAGCAGCTTCGACAGGGGGGAGAACTATGGCTACACCTTC
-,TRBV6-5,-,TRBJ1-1,CASSYGGNTEAFF,TGTGCCAGCAGTTACGGCGGGAACACTGAAGCTTTCTTT
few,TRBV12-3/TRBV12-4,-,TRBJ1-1,CASSWGRVPTEAFF,TGTGCCAGCAGTTGGGGCAGGGTCCCCACTGAAGCTTTCTTT
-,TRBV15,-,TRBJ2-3,CATSSRTASTDTQYF,TGTGCCACCAGCAGTCGGACAGCGAGCACAGATACGCAGTATTTT
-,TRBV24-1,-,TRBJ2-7,CATSGRGEQYF,TGTGCCACCAGTGGTAGGGGCGAGCAGTACTTC
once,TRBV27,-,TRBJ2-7,CASGESLAAQYF,TGTGCCTCTGGGGAAAGCCTTGCGGCCCAGTACTTC
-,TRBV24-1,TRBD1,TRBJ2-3,CATSNRDSVTDTQYF,TGTGCCACCAGTAACCGGGACAGTGTCACAGATACGCAGTATTTT
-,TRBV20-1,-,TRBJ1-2,CSARDLGGVIDYGYTF,TGCAGTGCTAGAGATCTCGGAGGGGTAATAGACTATGGCTACACCTTC
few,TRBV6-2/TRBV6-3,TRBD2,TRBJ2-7,CASALGTSATYEQYF,TGTGCCAGCGCTCTAGGGACTAGCGCAACCTACGAGCAGTACTTC
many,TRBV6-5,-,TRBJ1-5,CASSYSKFSNQPQHF,TGTGCCAGCAGTTACTCGAAATTTAGCAATCAGCCCCAGCATTTT
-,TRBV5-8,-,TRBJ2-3,CASGLGGLSTDTQYF,TGTGCCAGCGGCTTGGGCGGGCTGAGCACAGATACGCAGTATTTT
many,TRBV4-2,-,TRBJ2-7,CASSQENIPYEQYF,TGTGCCAGCAGCCAAGAAAATATCCCCTACGAGCAGTACTTC
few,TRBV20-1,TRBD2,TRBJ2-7,CSATLGGAGAPEEQYF,TGCAGTGCTACCTTGGGGGGAGCGGGGGCTCCGGAAGAGCAGTACTTC
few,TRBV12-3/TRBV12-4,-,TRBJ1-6,CASSHEGVRPLHF,TGTGCCAGCAGCCATGAAGGCGTAAGACCCCTCCACTTT
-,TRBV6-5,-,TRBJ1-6,CASKVGPGNSPLHF,TGTGCCAGCAAGGTGGGACCCGGGAATTCACCCCTCCACTTT
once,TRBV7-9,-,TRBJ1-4,CASSFSRANEKLFF,TGTGCCAGCAGCTTTTCCAGGGCCAATGAAAAACTGTTTTTT
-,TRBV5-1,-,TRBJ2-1,CASNQEYYNERFF,TGCGCCAGCAATCAGGAATACTACAATGAGCGGTTCTTC
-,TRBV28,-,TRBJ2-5,CASSPRTMETQYF,TGTGCCAGCAGTCCCCGGACCATGGAGACCCAGTACTTC
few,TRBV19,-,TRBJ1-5,CASSIVQLNQPQHF,TGTGCCAGTAGTATAGTGCAACTCAATCAGCCCCAGCATTTT
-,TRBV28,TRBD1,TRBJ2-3,CASRRTGRTDTQYF,TGTGCCAGCAGACGGACAGGGCGCACAGATACGCAGTATTTT
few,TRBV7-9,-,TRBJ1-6,CASSPTGENSPLHF,TGTGCCAGCAGCCCGACAGGAGAGAATTCACCCCTCCACTTT
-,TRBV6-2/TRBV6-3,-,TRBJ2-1,CASSLGSSGIYNEQFF,TGTGCCAGCAGTTTGGGCTCGTCTGGGATCTACAATGAGCAGTTCTTC
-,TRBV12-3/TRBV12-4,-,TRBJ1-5,CASSLSPGASRQPQHF,TGTGCCAGCAGTTTATCCCCCGGGGCCTCACGGCAGCCCCAGCATTTT
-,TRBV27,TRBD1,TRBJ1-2,CASSGQGNYGYTF,TGTGCCAGCAGCGGACAGGGGAACTATGGCTACACCTTC
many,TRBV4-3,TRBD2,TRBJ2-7,CASSQDVAGAWEQYF,TGCGCCAGCAGCCAAGATGTAGCGGGGGCTTGGGAGCAGTACTTC
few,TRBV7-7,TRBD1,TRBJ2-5,CASSQGQGLVETQYF,TGTGCTAGCAGCCAAGGACAGGGGCTTGTGGAGACCCAGTACTTC
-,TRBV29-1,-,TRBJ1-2,CSVVEDTWDYGYTF,TGCAGCGTTGTCGAGGACACGTGGGACTATGGCTACACCTTC
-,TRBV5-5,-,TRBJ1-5,CASSPTITGQLQHF,TGTGCCAGCAGCCCTACCATTACAGGGCAGCTCCAGCATTTT
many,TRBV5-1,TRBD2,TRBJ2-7,CASSLSGALSSYEQYF,TGCGCCAGCAGCTTGAGCGGGGCCTTGAGCTCCTACGAGCAGTACTTC
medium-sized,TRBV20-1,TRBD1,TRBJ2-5,CSAQARGKGTQYF,TGCAGTGCTCAAGCCAGGGGGAAGGGGACCCAGTACTTC
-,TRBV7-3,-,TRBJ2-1,CASSPTRGSSNNEQFF,TGTGCCAGCAGCCCCACCCGGGGTAGCTCCAACAATGAGCAGTTCTTC
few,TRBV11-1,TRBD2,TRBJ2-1,CASSPFGGVKNEQFF,TGTGCCAGCAGCCCTTTCGGGGGGGTCAAAAATGAGCAGTTCTTC
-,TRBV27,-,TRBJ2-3,CASSYRATDTQYF,TGTGCCAGCAGTTACAGGGCAACAGATACGCAGTATTTT
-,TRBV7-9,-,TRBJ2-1,CASSPLAGINEQFF,TGTGCCAGCAGCCCCCTTGCGGGAATCAATGAGCAGTTCTTC
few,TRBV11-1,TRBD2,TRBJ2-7,CASSTGLATTYEQYF,TGTGCCAGCAGCACGGGACTAGCGACTACCTACGAGCAGTACTTC
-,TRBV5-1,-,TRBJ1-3,CASSLEGRSGNTIYF,TGCGCCAGCAGCTTGGAAGGGCGCTCTGGAAACACCATATATTTT
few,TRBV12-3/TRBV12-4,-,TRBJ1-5,CASSFRDSNQPQHF,TGTGCCAGCAGTTTTCGGGATAGCAATCAGCCCCAGCATTTT
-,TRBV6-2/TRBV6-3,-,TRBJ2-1,CASTENPYNEQFF,TGTGCCAGCACAGAAAACCCCTACAACGAGCAGTTCTTC
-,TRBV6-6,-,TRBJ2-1,CASSYSIGQPTYNEQFF,TGTGCCAGCAGTTACTCGATAGGACAGCCAACCTACAATGAGCAGTTCTTC
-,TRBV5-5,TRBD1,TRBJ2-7,CASSRDSPQYF,TGTGCCAGCAGCAGGGACAGCCCGCAGTACTTC
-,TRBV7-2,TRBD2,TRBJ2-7,CASSLDWTSAYEQYF,TGTGCCAGCAGCTTAGACTGGACTAGCGCCTACGAGCAGTACTTC
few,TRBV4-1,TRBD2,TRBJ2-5,CASSQFTSGVREKTQYF,TGCGCCAGCAGCCAGTTTACTAGCGGGGTACGTGAGAAGACCCAGTACTTC
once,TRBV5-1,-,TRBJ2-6,CASSLGSVSGANVLTF,TGCGCCAGCAGCCTGGGGTCCGTCTCTGGGGCCAACGTCCTGACTTTC